These T cell receptor beta chains were read from a single sample in a study of blood T cell repertoires in COVID-19. The repertoire was sequenced with immunoSEQ multiplex PCR; TCRdb's copy has only in-frame clones and lacks some. Of tens of thousands of clones detected, 70% to 90% appear once; the ten largest clones hold about 25%. Sequenced input: peripheral blood. These receptors were obtained from a human donor in a cohort sampled during active COVID-19. Both conserved end residues are part of each CDR3. Fields, in order: J gene, D gene, V gene, clone size, CDR3 protein, CDR3 DNA. D genes are given only for firm matches. Clone sizes are given selectively: once, few, many, or a class where the clone is expanded.

j_call: TRBJ1-4; d_call: TRBD1; v_call: TRBV25-1; clone_size: .; cdr3_aa: CASSQRDRGGVKLFF; cdr3_nt: TGTGCCAGCAGTCAACGGGACAGGGGAGGAGTAAAACTGTTTTTT
j_call: TRBJ1-2; d_call: .; v_call: TRBV6-5; clone_size: .; cdr3_aa: CASSLGQHSNYGYTF; cdr3_nt: TGTGCCAGCAGTTTAGGACAGCATTCTAACTATGGCTACACCTTC
j_call: TRBJ2-3; d_call: .; v_call: TRBV6-5; clone_size: .; cdr3_aa: CASSRAGVRPDTQYF; cdr3_nt: TGTGCCAGCAGTCGCGCAGGGGTAAGGCCAGATACGCAGTATTTT
j_call: TRBJ2-5; d_call: TRBD1; v_call: TRBV5-1; clone_size: .; cdr3_aa: CASSRGDRDQETQYF; cdr3_nt: TGCGCCAGCAGTCGTGGGGACAGAGATCAAGAGACCCAGTACTTC
j_call: TRBJ2-2; d_call: .; v_call: TRBV29-1; clone_size: .; cdr3_aa: CSVDEASRTGELFF; cdr3_nt: TGCAGCGTTGATGAGGCCAGTCGGACCGGGGAGCTGTTTTTT
j_call: TRBJ1-1; d_call: TRBD1; v_call: TRBV5-1; clone_size: .; cdr3_aa: CASSPQGADTEAFF; cdr3_nt: TGCGCCAGCAGCCCACAGGGGGCGGATACTGAAGCTTTCTTT
j_call: TRBJ2-5; d_call: .; v_call: TRBV19; clone_size: .; cdr3_aa: CASSTRGETQYF; cdr3_nt: TGTGCCAGTAGTACCCGCGGGGAGACCCAGTACTTC
j_call: TRBJ2-1; d_call: TRBD1; v_call: TRBV5-6; clone_size: .; cdr3_aa: CASSRGQWFINEQFF; cdr3_nt: TGTGCCAGCAGCCGGGGACAGTGGTTTATCAATGAGCAGTTCTTC
j_call: TRBJ1-6; d_call: .; v_call: TRBV4-1; clone_size: .; cdr3_aa: CASSQAWTGSSYNSPLHF; cdr3_nt: TGCGCCAGCAGCCAAGCTTGGACGGGAAGCTCCTATAATTCACCCCTCCACTTT
j_call: TRBJ1-1; d_call: .; v_call: TRBV5-1; clone_size: .; cdr3_aa: CASTPPEGGAEAFF; cdr3_nt: TGCGCCAGCACCCCCCCGGAGGGCGGAGCTGAAGCTTTCTTT
j_call: TRBJ1-1; d_call: TRBD1; v_call: TRBV7-8; clone_size: once; cdr3_aa: CASSSIQGSQNFGAFF; cdr3_nt: TGTGCCAGCAGCTCGATACAGGGGAGCCAGAATTTTGGGGCTTTCTTT
j_call: TRBJ2-3; d_call: .; v_call: TRBV29-1; clone_size: .; cdr3_aa: CSVPGRRLTDTQYF; cdr3_nt: TGCAGCGTCCCGGGGAGGCGCCTCACAGATACGCAGTATTTT
j_call: TRBJ1-3; d_call: TRBD1; v_call: TRBV25-1; clone_size: .; cdr3_aa: CASSESGTGTGNTIYF; cdr3_nt: TGTGCCAGCAGTGAATCCGGGACAGGTACTGGAAACACCATATATTTT
j_call: TRBJ2-7; d_call: .; v_call: TRBV2; clone_size: .; cdr3_aa: CASSQGLYEQYF; cdr3_nt: TGTGCCAGCAGCCAGGGACTCTACGAGCAGTACTTC
j_call: TRBJ2-2; d_call: TRBD2; v_call: TRBV5-4; clone_size: .; cdr3_aa: CASSGLAGAHTGELFF; cdr3_nt: TGTGCCAGCAGCGGTCTAGCGGGGGCACACACCGGGGAGCTGTTTTTT
j_call: TRBJ2-3; d_call: TRBD2; v_call: TRBV7-9; clone_size: .; cdr3_aa: CASSLGERGPAEDTQYF; cdr3_nt: TGTGCCAGCAGCTTAGGGGAGCGGGGGCCCGCGGAAGATACGCAGTATTTT
j_call: TRBJ1-6; d_call: .; v_call: TRBV6-2/TRBV6-3; clone_size: once; cdr3_aa: CASSRLGDNSPLHF; cdr3_nt: TGTGCCAGCAGTCGGCTAGGGGATAATTCACCCCTCCACTTT
j_call: TRBJ1-2; d_call: TRBD1; v_call: TRBV14; clone_size: .; cdr3_aa: CASSFGDSQTYTF; cdr3_nt: TGTGCCAGCTCCTTCGGGGACAGCCAGACCTACACCTTC
j_call: TRBJ1-6; d_call: TRBD1; v_call: TRBV11-2; clone_size: .; cdr3_aa: CASSLGDRATSPLHF; cdr3_nt: TGTGCCAGCAGCTTAGGTGACAGGGCAACCTCACCCCTCCACTTT
j_call: TRBJ1-2; d_call: .; v_call: TRBV10-3; clone_size: .; cdr3_aa: CAISEGPGQYYGYTF; cdr3_nt: TGTGCCATCAGTGAGGGGCCGGGACAATACTATGGCTACACCTTC
j_call: TRBJ2-7; d_call: .; v_call: TRBV6-6; clone_size: .; cdr3_aa: CASSYGTGYEQYF; cdr3_nt: TGTGCCAGCAGTTACGGAACAGGCTACGAGCAGTACTTC
j_call: TRBJ2-1; d_call: .; v_call: TRBV11-2; clone_size: .; cdr3_aa: CASSYPGRNNEQFF; cdr3_nt: TGTGCCAGCAGCTATCCGGGAAGGAACAATGAGCAGTTCTTC
j_call: TRBJ2-2; d_call: TRBD2; v_call: TRBV6-1; clone_size: .; cdr3_aa: CASSEVLSGGNTGELFF; cdr3_nt: TGTGCCAGCAGTGAAGTTCTTAGCGGGGGAAACACCGGGGAGCTGTTTTTT
j_call: TRBJ2-2; d_call: TRBD2; v_call: TRBV11-2; clone_size: .; cdr3_aa: CASSLTGGTSGELFF; cdr3_nt: TGTGCCAGCAGCTTAACGGGGGGAACGTCCGGGGAGCTGTTTTTT
j_call: TRBJ2-1; d_call: .; v_call: TRBV5-1; clone_size: .; cdr3_aa: CASSPHNEQFF; cdr3_nt: TGCGCCAGCAGCCCTCACAATGAGCAGTTCTTC
j_call: TRBJ1-2; d_call: .; v_call: TRBV3-1/TRBV3-2; clone_size: .; cdr3_aa: CASSRAPGGYTF; cdr3_nt: TGTGCCAGCAGCCGAGCCCCGGGGGGCTACACCTTC
j_call: TRBJ2-5; d_call: TRBD1; v_call: TRBV7-9; clone_size: once; cdr3_aa: CASSYGQGQTQYF; cdr3_nt: TGTGCCAGCAGCTATGGACAGGGACAGACCCAGTACTTC
j_call: TRBJ2-3; d_call: .; v_call: TRBV9; clone_size: .; cdr3_aa: CASSPAGRTDTQYF; cdr3_nt: TGTGCCAGCAGCCCGGCGGGGCGGACAGATACGCAGTATTTT
j_call: TRBJ2-3; d_call: .; v_call: TRBV10-1; clone_size: .; cdr3_aa: CASSEGLGTGGRTDTQYF; cdr3_nt: TGCGCCAGCAGTGAGGGCCTTGGAACGGGGGGCCGTACAGATACGCAGTATTTT
j_call: TRBJ1-1; d_call: .; v_call: TRBV7-8; clone_size: .; cdr3_aa: CASSPREVNTEAFF; cdr3_nt: TGTGCCAGCAGCCCCAGAGAGGTGAACACTGAAGCTTTCTTT
j_call: TRBJ1-5; d_call: TRBD1; v_call: TRBV28; clone_size: .; cdr3_aa: CASTPAGTGFNQPQHF; cdr3_nt: TGTGCCAGCACTCCAGCCGGGACAGGGTTCAATCAGCCCCAGCATTTT
j_call: TRBJ2-7; d_call: TRBD1; v_call: TRBV2; clone_size: .; cdr3_aa: CASSPRTGDYEQYF; cdr3_nt: TGTGCCAGCAGTCCCAGGACAGGGGATTACGAGCAGTACTTC
j_call: TRBJ2-7; d_call: TRBD2; v_call: TRBV6-1; clone_size: .; cdr3_aa: CASSEGGGTVHYEQYF; cdr3_nt: TGTGCCAGCAGTGAAGGGGGGGGGACTGTACACTACGAGCAGTACTTC
j_call: TRBJ2-1; d_call: .; v_call: TRBV5-1; clone_size: .; cdr3_aa: CASSLGPGTSYNEQFF; cdr3_nt: TGCGCCAGCAGCTTGGGCCCGGGAACGTCCTACAATGAGCAGTTCTTC
j_call: TRBJ2-2; d_call: TRBD2; v_call: TRBV6-1; clone_size: .; cdr3_aa: CASSEVAGGPVGELFF; cdr3_nt: TGTGCCAGCAGTGAGGTTGCGGGGGGGCCTGTCGGGGAGCTGTTTTTT
j_call: TRBJ2-1; d_call: TRBD2; v_call: TRBV11-2; clone_size: .; cdr3_aa: CASSLSGLAHNEQFF; cdr3_nt: TGTGCCAGCAGCTTATCGGGACTAGCCCACAATGAGCAGTTCTTC
j_call: TRBJ1-5; d_call: .; v_call: TRBV6-4; clone_size: .; cdr3_aa: CAAYRYNQPQHF; cdr3_nt: TGTGCAGCATATCGGTACAATCAGCCCCAGCATTTT
j_call: TRBJ2-7; d_call: TRBD2; v_call: TRBV11-2; clone_size: .; cdr3_aa: CASSFGAGAGEQYF; cdr3_nt: TGTGCCAGCAGCTTCGGAGCGGGGGCCGGCGAGCAGTACTTC
j_call: TRBJ2-3; d_call: TRBD1; v_call: TRBV7-9; clone_size: .; cdr3_aa: CASSRNRGRGTDTQYF; cdr3_nt: TGTGCCAGCAGCCGGAACAGGGGGCGAGGCACAGATACGCAGTATTTT
j_call: TRBJ1-6; d_call: TRBD1; v_call: TRBV6-5; clone_size: .; cdr3_aa: CASRGTGGMSPLHF; cdr3_nt: TGTGCCAGCAGGGGGACAGGGGGAATGTCACCCCTCCACTTT
j_call: TRBJ1-2; d_call: TRBD1; v_call: TRBV6-2/TRBV6-3; clone_size: .; cdr3_aa: CASSPGQGRSTGGYTF; cdr3_nt: TGTGCCAGCAGCCCTGGACAGGGGAGATCTACTGGGGGCTACACCTTC
j_call: TRBJ2-7; d_call: .; v_call: TRBV11-2; clone_size: .; cdr3_aa: CASSLREQYF; cdr3_nt: TGTGCCAGCAGCTTGAGGGAGCAGTACTTC
j_call: TRBJ1-1; d_call: .; v_call: TRBV6-5; clone_size: .; cdr3_aa: CASSSNLGGRTEAFF; cdr3_nt: TGTGCCAGCAGCTCTAACCTGGGGGGTCGCACTGAAGCTTTCTTT
j_call: TRBJ1-1; d_call: .; v_call: TRBV18; clone_size: few; cdr3_aa: CASSPPAGGGEAFF; cdr3_nt: TGTGCCAGCTCACCACCCGCGGGGGGAGGTGAAGCTTTCTTT
j_call: TRBJ2-5; d_call: TRBD1; v_call: TRBV27; clone_size: .; cdr3_aa: CASSPGQNAKNQETQYF; cdr3_nt: TGTGCCAGCAGTCCGGGACAGAACGCGAAAAACCAAGAGACCCAGTACTTC
j_call: TRBJ1-1; d_call: TRBD1; v_call: TRBV10-2; clone_size: .; cdr3_aa: CASLSQGLNTEAFF; cdr3_nt: TGCGCCAGCCTGTCACAGGGGTTGAACACTGAAGCTTTCTTT
j_call: TRBJ1-2; d_call: .; v_call: TRBV2; clone_size: few; cdr3_aa: CASSDQGSYGYTF; cdr3_nt: TGTGCCAGCAGTGATCAGGGGAGCTATGGCTACACCTTC
j_call: TRBJ1-4; d_call: TRBD1; v_call: TRBV6-6; clone_size: few; cdr3_aa: CASSYPPGGMREKLFF; cdr3_nt: TGTGCCAGCAGTTACCCCCCAGGGGGTATGAGGGAAAAACTGTTTTTT
j_call: TRBJ2-7; d_call: TRBD1; v_call: TRBV5-1; clone_size: .; cdr3_aa: CASSQQGPGNEQYF; cdr3_nt: TGCGCCAGCAGCCAACAGGGGCCCGGGAACGAGCAGTACTTC